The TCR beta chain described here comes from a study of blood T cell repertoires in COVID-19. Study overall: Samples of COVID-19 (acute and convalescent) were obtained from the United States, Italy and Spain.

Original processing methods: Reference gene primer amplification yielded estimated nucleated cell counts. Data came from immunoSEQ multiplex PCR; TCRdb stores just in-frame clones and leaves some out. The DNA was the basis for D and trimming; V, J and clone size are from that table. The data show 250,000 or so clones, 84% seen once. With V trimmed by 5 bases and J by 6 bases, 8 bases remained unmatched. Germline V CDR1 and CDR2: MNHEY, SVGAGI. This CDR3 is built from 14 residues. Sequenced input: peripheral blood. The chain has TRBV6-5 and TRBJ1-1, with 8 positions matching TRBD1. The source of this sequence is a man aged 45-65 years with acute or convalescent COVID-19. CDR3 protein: CASSTWTGLAEAFF. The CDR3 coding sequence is TGTGCCAGCAGTACTTGGACAGGGCTGGCTGAAGCTTTCTTT.